This TCR beta chain was sequenced during a study of post-analysis software for immune sequencing data. Looking at the study overall: In terms of disease course, relapsing-remitting, secondary progressive and progressive-relapsing multiple sclerosis were included.

Comment on this clonotype: Antigen: not known.

Study outcomes and limitations: In patients, about five TRBV segments were more frequent than in controls, with TRBV5-6, TRBV5-1 and TRBV20-1 among them. F-measure co-clustering was strong for batch-matched samples. Multiple sclerosis patients showed significantly lower normalized Chao1 diversity than controls did.

V was shortened by 0 bases and J by 2 bases, with 14 bases between the two germline ends. The V gene's germline CDR1 is LGHNA and CDR2 YSLEER. The CDR3 totals 17 residues. Unique molecular identifiers were carried by the TCR beta cDNA libraries. TCRdb re-derived calls from the PCR reads in MiXCR, one entry per CDR3 protein. Of 430,000 or so distinct CDR3 sequences listed, approximately 38% were seen once; the top ten hold 6.5% to 8%. The V and J genes are TRBV4-3 and TRBJ2-1, with unresolved D. Source material: blood. The sequence derives from a girl aged 2 to 10 with multiple sclerosis. The CDR3 DNA is TGCGCCAGCAGCCAAGACTACCAAGGTGGAACCTACAATGAGCAGTTCTTC. Translation: CASSQDYQGGTYNEQFF.